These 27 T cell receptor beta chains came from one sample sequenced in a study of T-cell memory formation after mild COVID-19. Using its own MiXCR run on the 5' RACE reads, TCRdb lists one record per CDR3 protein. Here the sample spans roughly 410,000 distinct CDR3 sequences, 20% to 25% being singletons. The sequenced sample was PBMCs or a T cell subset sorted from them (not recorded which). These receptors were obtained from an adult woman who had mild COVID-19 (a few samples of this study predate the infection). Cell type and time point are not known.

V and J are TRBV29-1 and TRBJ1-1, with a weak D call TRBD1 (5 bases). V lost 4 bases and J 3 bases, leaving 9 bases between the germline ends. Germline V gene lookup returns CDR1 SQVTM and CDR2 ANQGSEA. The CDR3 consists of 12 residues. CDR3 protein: CSVVEGYTEAFF. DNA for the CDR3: TGCAGCGTTGTAGAGGGGTACACTGAAGCTTTCTTT.

In DNA, the CDR3 is TGTGCCAGCAGTTCTCCCGGGACTGGCACCGGGGAGCTGTTTTTT. Encoded protein: CASSSPGTGTGELFF. J is TRBJ2-2 and V is TRBV12-3 or TRBV12-4; TRBD2 might be the D (6 bases). V was clipped by 4 bases and J by 4 bases, with 13 bases between them. This CDR3 comprises 15 residues.

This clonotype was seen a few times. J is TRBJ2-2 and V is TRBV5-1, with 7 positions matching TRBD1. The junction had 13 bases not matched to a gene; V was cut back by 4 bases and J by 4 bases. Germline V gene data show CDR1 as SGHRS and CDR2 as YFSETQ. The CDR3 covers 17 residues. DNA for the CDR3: TGCGCCAGCAGCGTCATGGCCAGGGGGTTTAGCACCGGGGAGCTGTTTTTT. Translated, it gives CASSVMARGFSTGELFF. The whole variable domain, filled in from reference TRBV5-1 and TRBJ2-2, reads KAGVTQTPRYLIKTRGQQVTLSCSPISGHRSVSWYQQTPGQGLQFLFEYFSETQRNKGNFPGRFSGRQFSNSRSEMNVSTLELGDSALYLCASSVMARGFSTGELFFGEGSRLTVL.

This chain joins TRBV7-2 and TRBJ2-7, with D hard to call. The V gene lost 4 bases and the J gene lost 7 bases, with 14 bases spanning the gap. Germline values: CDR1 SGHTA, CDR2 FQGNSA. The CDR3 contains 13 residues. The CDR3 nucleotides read TGTGCCAGCAGCTCCCCTCTCTTGGTGGAGCAGTACTTC. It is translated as CASSSPLLVEQYF.

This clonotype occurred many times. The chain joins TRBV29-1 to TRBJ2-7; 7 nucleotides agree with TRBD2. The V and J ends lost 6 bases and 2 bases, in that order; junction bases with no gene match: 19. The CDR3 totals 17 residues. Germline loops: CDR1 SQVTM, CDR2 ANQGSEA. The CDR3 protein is CSVRGLLLKTETYEQYF. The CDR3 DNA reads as TGCAGCGTGAGGGGACTACTCTTGAAAACCGAAACCTACGAGCAGTACTTC.

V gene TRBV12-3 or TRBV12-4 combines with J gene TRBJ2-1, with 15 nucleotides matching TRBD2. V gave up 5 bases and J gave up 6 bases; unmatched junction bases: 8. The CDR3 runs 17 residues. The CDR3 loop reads CASSQPGLAGGTNEQFF. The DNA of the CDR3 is TGTGCCAGCAGTCAACCGGGACTAGCGGGGGGAACCAATGAGCAGTTCTTC.

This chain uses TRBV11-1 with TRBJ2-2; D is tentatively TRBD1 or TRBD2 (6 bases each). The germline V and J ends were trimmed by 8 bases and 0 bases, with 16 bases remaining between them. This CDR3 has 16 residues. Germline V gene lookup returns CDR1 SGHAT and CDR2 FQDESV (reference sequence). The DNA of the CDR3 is TGTGCCAGCGGCGGGGCACAGGGAACGAACACCGGGGAGCTGTTTTTT. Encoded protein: CASGGAQGTNTGELFF. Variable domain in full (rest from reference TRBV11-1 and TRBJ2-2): EAEVAQSPRYKITEKSQAVAFWCDPISGHATLYWYRQILGQGPELLVQFQDESVVDDSQLPKDRFSAERLKGVDSTLKIQPAELGDSAMYLCASGGAQGTNTGELFFGEGSRLTVL.

The DNA for the CDR3 is TGTGCCAGCAGCTGGGGTGGTCAAGAGACCCAGTACTTC. Protein product: CASSWGGQETQYF. This chain links TRBV7-7 with TRBJ2-5; unclear D gene. V shed 4 bases and J shed 2 bases, with 8 bases lying between them. From germline, CDR1 is SSHAT and CDR2 FNYEAQ (reference sequence). This CDR3 spans 13 amino acids.

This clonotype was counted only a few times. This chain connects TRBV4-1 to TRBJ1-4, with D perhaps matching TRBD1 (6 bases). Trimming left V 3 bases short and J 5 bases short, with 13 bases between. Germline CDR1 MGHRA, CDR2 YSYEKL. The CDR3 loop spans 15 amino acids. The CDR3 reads CASSQSTGSNEKLFF. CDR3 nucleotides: TGCGCCAGCAGCCAGTCGACAGGCTCAAATGAAAAACTGTTTTTT.

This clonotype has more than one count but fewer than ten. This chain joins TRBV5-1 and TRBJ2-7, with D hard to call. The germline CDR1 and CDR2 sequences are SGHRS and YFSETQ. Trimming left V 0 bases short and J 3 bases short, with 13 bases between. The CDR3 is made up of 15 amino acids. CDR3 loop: CASSLGHPSDYEQYF. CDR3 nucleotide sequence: TGCGCCAGCAGCTTGGGACACCCAAGCGACTACGAGCAGTACTTC.

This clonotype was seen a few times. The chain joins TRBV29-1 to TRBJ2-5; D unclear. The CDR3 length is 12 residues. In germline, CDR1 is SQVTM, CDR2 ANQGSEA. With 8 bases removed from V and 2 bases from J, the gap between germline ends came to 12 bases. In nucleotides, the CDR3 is TGCAGCACTCGCGACGGTCAAGAGACCCAGTACTTC. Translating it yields CSTRDGQETQYF.

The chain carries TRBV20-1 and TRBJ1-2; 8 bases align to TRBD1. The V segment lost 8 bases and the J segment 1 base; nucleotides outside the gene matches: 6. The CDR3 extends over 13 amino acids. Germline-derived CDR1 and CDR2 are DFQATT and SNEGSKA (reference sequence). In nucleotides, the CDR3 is TGCAGTTTTCCGGGACAGGTTAACTATGGCTACACCTTC. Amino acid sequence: CSFPGQVNYGYTF.

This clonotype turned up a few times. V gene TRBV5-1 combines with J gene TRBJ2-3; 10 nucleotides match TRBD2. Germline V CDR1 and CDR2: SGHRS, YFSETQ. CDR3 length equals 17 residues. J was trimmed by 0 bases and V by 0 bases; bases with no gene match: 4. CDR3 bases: TGCGCCAGCAGCTTGGGGACTAGCGGAGGGAGCACAGATACGCAGTATTTT. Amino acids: CASSLGTSGGSTDTQYF.

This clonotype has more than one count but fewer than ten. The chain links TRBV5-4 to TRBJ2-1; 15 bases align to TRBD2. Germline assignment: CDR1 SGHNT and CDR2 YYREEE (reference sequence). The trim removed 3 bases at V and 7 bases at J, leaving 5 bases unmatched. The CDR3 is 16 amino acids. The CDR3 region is CASSSWTSGRVNEQFF. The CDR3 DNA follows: TGTGCCAGCAGCTCCTGGACTAGCGGGAGGGTAAATGAGCAGTTCTTC.

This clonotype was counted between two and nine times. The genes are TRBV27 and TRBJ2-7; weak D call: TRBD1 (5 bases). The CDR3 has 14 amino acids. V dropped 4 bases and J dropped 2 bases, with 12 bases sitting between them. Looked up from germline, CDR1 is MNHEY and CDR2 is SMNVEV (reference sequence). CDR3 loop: CASSYPGQAYEQYF. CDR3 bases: TGTGCCAGCAGTTACCCAGGACAAGCCTACGAGCAGTACTTC.

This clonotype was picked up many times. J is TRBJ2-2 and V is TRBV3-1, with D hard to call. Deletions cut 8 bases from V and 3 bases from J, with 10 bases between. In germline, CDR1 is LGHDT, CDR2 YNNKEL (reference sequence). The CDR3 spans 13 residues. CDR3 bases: TGTGCCAGCGAGCGTTCGGACACCGGGGAGCTGTTTTTT. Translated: CASERSDTGELFF.

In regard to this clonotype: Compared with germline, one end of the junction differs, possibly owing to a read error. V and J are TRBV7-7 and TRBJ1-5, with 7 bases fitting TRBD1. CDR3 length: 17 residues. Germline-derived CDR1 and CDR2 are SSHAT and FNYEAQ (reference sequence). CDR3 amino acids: CASSRVDRDVHDQPQHF. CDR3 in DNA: TGTGCTAGCAGCAGAGTCGACAGGGATGTGCACGATCAGCCCCAGCATTTT.

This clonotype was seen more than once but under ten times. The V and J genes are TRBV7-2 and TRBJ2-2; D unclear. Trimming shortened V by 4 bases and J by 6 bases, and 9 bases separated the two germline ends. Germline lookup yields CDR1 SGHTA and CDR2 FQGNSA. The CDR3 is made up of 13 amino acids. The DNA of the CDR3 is TGTGCCAGCAGCTCTCAAAGGGCCGGGGAGCTGTTTTTT. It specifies CASSSQRAGELFF.

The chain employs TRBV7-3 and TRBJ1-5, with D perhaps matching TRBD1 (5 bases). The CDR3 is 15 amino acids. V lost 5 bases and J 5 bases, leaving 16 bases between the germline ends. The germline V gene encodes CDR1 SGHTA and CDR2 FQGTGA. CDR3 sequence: CASSPRAGWHQPQHF. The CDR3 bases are TGTGCCAGCAGCCCTCGGGCAGGGTGGCATCAGCCCCAGCATTTT.

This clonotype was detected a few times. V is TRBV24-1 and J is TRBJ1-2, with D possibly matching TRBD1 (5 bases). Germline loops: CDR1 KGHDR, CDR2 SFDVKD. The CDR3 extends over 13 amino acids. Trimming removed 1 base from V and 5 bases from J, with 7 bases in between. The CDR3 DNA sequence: TGTGCCACCAGTGATTTCCAGGGTTATGGCTACACCTTC. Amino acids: CATSDFQGYGYTF.

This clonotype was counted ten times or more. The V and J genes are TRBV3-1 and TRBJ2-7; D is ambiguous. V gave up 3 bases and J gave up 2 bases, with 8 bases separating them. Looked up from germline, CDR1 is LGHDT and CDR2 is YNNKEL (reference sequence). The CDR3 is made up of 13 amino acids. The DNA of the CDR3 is TGTGCCAGCAGCCAGACTGTAACCTACGAGCAGTACTTC. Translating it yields CASSQTVTYEQYF.

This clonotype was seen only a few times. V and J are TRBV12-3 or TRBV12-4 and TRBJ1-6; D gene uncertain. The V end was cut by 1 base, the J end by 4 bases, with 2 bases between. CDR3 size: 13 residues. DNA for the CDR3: TGTGCCAGCAGTTTAGGGTATAATTCACCCCTCCACTTT. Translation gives CASSLGYNSPLHF.

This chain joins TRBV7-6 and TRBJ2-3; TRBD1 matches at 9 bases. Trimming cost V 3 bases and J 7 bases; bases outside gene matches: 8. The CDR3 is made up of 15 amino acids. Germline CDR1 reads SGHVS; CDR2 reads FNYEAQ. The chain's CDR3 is CASSFTGGAGNTQYF. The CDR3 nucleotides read TGTGCCAGCAGCTTTACAGGGGGCGCGGGCAATACGCAGTATTTT.

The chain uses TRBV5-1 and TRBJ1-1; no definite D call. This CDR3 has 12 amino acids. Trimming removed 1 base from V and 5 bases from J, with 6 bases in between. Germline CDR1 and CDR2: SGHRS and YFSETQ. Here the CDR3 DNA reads TGCGCCAGCAGCTTGTCAGCGACTGAAGCTTTCTTT. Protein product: CASSLSATEAFF.

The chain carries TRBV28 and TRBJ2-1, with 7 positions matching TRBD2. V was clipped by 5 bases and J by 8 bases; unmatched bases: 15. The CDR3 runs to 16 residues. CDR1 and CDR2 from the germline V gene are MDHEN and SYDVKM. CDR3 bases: TGTGCCAGCAGTACTGCAGCGGGATCAGGCTGGGATGAGCAGTTCTTC. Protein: CASSTAAGSGWDEQFF.

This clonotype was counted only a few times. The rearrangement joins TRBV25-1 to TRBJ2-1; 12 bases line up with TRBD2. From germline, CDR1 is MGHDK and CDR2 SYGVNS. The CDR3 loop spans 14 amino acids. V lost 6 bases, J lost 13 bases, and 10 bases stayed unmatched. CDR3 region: CASSRTGTSGPQFF. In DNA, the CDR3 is TGTGCCAGCAGCCGAACTGGGACTAGCGGGCCACAGTTCTTC.

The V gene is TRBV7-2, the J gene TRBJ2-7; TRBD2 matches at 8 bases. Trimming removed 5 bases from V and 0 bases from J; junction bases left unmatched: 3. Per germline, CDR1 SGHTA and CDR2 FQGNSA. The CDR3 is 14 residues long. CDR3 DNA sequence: TGTGCCAGCAGCGTTGGGACTAGCTCCTACGAGCAGTACTTC. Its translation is CASSVGTSSYEQYF.